The entry that follows covers one T cell receptor (beta chain) sequence. Its antigen is not identified. The sample originates from a study of CXCR3-negative and CXCR3-positive naive CD8 T cells. The TRB cDNA libraries were prepared by 5' RACE with UMI labels. From the 5' RACE reads, TCRdb lists one entry per CDR3 protein and no DNA. This repertoire comprises over 70,000 distinct CDR3 sequences; its ten largest clones make up less than 0.6%. Study conclusions and caveats: Similarly elevated diversity marked both naive subsets, with memory CD8+ cells showing far lower diversity. For naive cells, CXCR3-negative and CXCR3-positive subsets had similar TRBV-TRBJ usage; for memory cells, usage differed. CXCR3-positive naive cells carried more hydrophobic TRB CDR3s than CXCR3-negative ones.

There are 16 residues in the CDR3. In germline, CDR1 is LNHNV, CDR2 YYDKDF (reference sequence). The chain uses TRBV15 and TRBJ2-1; the D call from TCRdb, TRBD2, cannot be confirmed without DNA. The clonotype comes from a human donor in good health. Some clones in this sample may be carry-over from other donors' samples. The material sequenced was naive CXCR3+ CD8+ T cells from blood. Stated subset: CD45RO-CCR7+CD27+CD95- naive CD8+ T cells expressing CXCR3 (TNR3+). The CDR3 loop is CATSTETSGSYNEQFF.